This is a list of T cell receptor beta chains from one sample in a study of OX40 agonist ivuxolimab in advanced cancers. Sequencing used immunoSEQ multiplex PCR; TCRdb keeps in-frame clones, though not all of them. In the table there are over 55,000 clones, more than 65% of which are singletons. Sequences were derived from CD4+ or CD8+ T cells sorted from blood, sampled in a trial of the OX40 agonist ivuxolimab. All receptors derive from an adult with an advanced solid tumor such as melanoma, head and neck, liver or kidney cancer. Both conserved end residues are part of each CDR3. The D gene is left open where the match is weak. Clone size, where shown, is once, few, many, or a class for clones that have expanded.

clone_size	v_call	d_call	j_call	cdr3_nt	cdr3_aa
.	TRBV7-8	.	TRBJ2-3	TGTGCCAGCAGCGTAGGGGGAAAGTCTACGCAGTATTTT	CASSVGGKSTQYF
.	TRBV7-9	TRBD1	TRBJ1-4	TGTGCCAGCAGCGCAACCCCTATGGACAGGATCGGTGGAGAAAAACTGTTTTTT	CASSATPMDRIGGEKLFF
.	TRBV7-9	TRBD2	TRBJ2-5	TGTGCCAGCAGCTCGGCTAGCGGGGGGGCAGAGACCCAGTACTTC	CASSSASGGAETQYF
.	TRBV18	TRBD1	TRBJ2-1	TGTGCCAGCTCACCAAACCAACAGGGGGCCACCTCCTACAATGAGCAGTTCTTC	CASSPNQQGATSYNEQFF
.	TRBV29-1	.	TRBJ1-2	TGCAGCGTTGAAGATCCCCCTGGAGACTATGGCTACACCTTC	CSVEDPPGDYGYTF
few	TRBV19	.	TRBJ2-1	TGTGCCAGTAGTATAGGGTCCGGCAATGAGCAGTTCTTC	CASSIGSGNEQFF
.	TRBV5-1	.	TRBJ1-1	TGCGCCAGCAGCTTGGACCCCGGAAACACTGAAGCTTTCTTT	CASSLDPGNTEAFF
once	TRBV29-1	TRBD1	TRBJ1-4	TGCAGCGTTGTGGGACAGGCAACTAATGAAAAACTGTTTTTT	CSVVGQATNEKLFF
.	TRBV19	TRBD1	TRBJ1-1	TGTGCCAGTAGTACGATCGGGACAGTCACTGAAGCTTTCTTT	CASSTIGTVTEAFF
.	TRBV7-8	.	TRBJ2-1	TGTGCCAGCAGCTCCGGGTCCAACAATGAGCAGTTCTTC	CASSSGSNNEQFF
.	TRBV5-1	.	TRBJ2-3	TGCGCCAGCAGCTCAGGGACCACAAGCACAGATACGCAGTATTTT	CASSSGTTSTDTQYF
few	TRBV10-3	.	TRBJ1-2	TGTGCCATCAGGGAAGACAGGCGATCCTATGGCTACACCTTC	CAIREDRRSYGYTF
.	TRBV19	TRBD1	TRBJ1-1	TGTGCCAGTAGTAAAGACAGGGTGAACACTGAAGCTTTCTTT	CASSKDRVNTEAFF
.	TRBV6-1	TRBD1	TRBJ1-5	TGTGCCAGCAGTGTCACGACCGGGACAGGGACTCCAAATAGCAATCAGCCCCAGCATTTT	CASSVTTGTGTPNSNQPQHF
.	TRBV5-4	.	TRBJ2-2	TGTGCCAGCAGCAGGACAGCCTTATCCACCGGGGAGCTGTTTTTT	CASSRTALSTGELFF
.	TRBV2	TRBD1	TRBJ1-2	TGTGCCAGCAACAACAGACCGGGACAGGGGGGCGGCTATGGCTACACCTTC	CASNNRPGQGGGYGYTF
once	TRBV6-6	.	TRBJ2-7	TGTGCCAGCAGTTACCGAGGGACAAACGACTACGAGCAGTACTTC	CASSYRGTNDYEQYF
.	TRBV6-1	TRBD1	TRBJ1-3	TGTGCCAGCACCAGGACAGGGGACGGAAACACCATATATTTT	CASTRTGDGNTIYF
.	TRBV5-5	.	TRBJ1-1	TGTGCCAGCAGCTTCGGATCGAACACTGAAGCTTTCTTT	CASSFGSNTEAFF
once	TRBV11-2	.	TRBJ2-6	TGTGCCAGCAGCTTAGTGTCCAGGGGGGCTTCTGGGGCCAACGTCCTGACTTTC	CASSLVSRGASGANVLTF
.	TRBV9	TRBD1	TRBJ1-2	TGTGCCAGCAGCCTAATCGGACAGGGTGGAGGCTACACCTTC	CASSLIGQGGGYTF
.	TRBV19	.	TRBJ1-1	TGTGCCAGTTTCGGGGTGAGGGACACTGAAGCTTTCTTT	CASFGVRDTEAFF
.	TRBV19	.	TRBJ1-4	TGTGCCAGTAGTCCCGAGAGGGCCACAACTAATGAAAAACTGTTTTTT	CASSPERATTNEKLFF
.	TRBV7-9	.	TRBJ2-7	TGTGCCAGCAGCTTCGGTAGCGCCTCCTACGAGCAGTACTTC	CASSFGSASYEQYF
.	TRBV28	.	TRBJ1-1	TGTGCCAGCAGTGCTGGCCCAGGGTTCATGAACACTGAAGCTTTCTTT	CASSAGPGFMNTEAFF
.	TRBV13	.	TRBJ2-7	TGTGCCAGCAGCTTAGGGGGTGCCTTAGGGAGCGAGCAGTACTTC	CASSLGGALGSEQYF
.	TRBV21-1	.	TRBJ1-3	TGTGCCACCAGTTCTGGAAACACCATATATTTT	CATSSGNTIYF
few	TRBV10-3	TRBD1	TRBJ1-3	TGTGCCAACGGCCGGGACAGGGTAAACACCATATATTTT	CANGRDRVNTIYF
.	TRBV5-4	TRBD1	TRBJ2-3	TGTGCCAGCACCCTGACAGGGGGGCCGGAAGATACGCAGTATTTT	CASTLTGGPEDTQYF
few	TRBV7-2	TRBD1	TRBJ1-1	TGTGCCAGCAGCTTCTGGGTGGGGCAGGGGGCTGGGACTGAAGCTTTCTTT	CASSFWVGQGAGTEAFF
.	TRBV2	.	TRBJ1-5	TGTGCCAGCAGTGCTTTTAATACAGGGAGATATAGCAATCAGCCCCAGCATTTT	CASSAFNTGRYSNQPQHF
.	TRBV6-5	TRBD1	TRBJ2-7	TGTGCCAGCAGTTACCGGACAGGGAGAGACGAGCAGTACTTC	CASSYRTGRDEQYF
.	TRBV6-5	.	TRBJ2-5	TGTGCCAGCAGCCCCAATTTTGGGGGAGAGACCCAGTACTTC	CASSPNFGGETQYF
few	TRBV5-6	.	TRBJ1-2	TGTGCCAGCAGCTTGGCCAATAGGGTAGACTATGGCTACACCTTC	CASSLANRVDYGYTF
once	TRBV15	TRBD1	TRBJ1-1	TGTGCCACCAGCAGAGATTCGGTCAGGGGGGCTTTCTTT	CATSRDSVRGAFF
.	TRBV11-2	.	TRBJ2-7	TGTGCCAGCAGCTTAGATCACAGGAGCCTGTCCTACGAGCAGTACTTC	CASSLDHRSLSYEQYF
.	TRBV28	TRBD1	TRBJ1-1	TGTGCCAGCAGTTTGACCCGACAGGGGGCAAGTGCTTTCTTT	CASSLTRQGASAFF
.	TRBV5-1	TRBD1	TRBJ2-5	TGCGCCAGCAGCGGGTCGACAGGGGAGACCCAGTACTTC	CASSGSTGETQYF
.	TRBV28	.	TRBJ1-1	TGTGCCAGCAGGGGATACGGCGGGAACACTGAAGCTTTCTTT	CASRGYGGNTEAFF
.	TRBV10-3	.	TRBJ1-3	TGTGCCATCAGTGAGGGGACCTCTGGAAACACCATATATTTT	CAISEGTSGNTIYF
.	TRBV2	.	TRBJ1-2	TGTGCCAGCGACCCTAGAGGAGTAGATGGCTACACCTTC	CASDPRGVDGYTF
.	TRBV29-1	TRBD1	TRBJ2-7	TGCAGCGTGGACAGGGGGTCGACCTTC	CSVDRGSTF
.	TRBV10-3	TRBD2	TRBJ2-1	TGTGCCATCAGGCCCCTCTTAAGCGGGGGCCTCAATGAGCAGTTCTTC	CAIRPLLSGGLNEQFF
.	TRBV2	.	TRBJ2-3	TGTGCCAGCAGTGTATGGGGAGCCACAGATACGCAGTATTTT	CASSVWGATDTQYF
.	TRBV28	TRBD1	TRBJ1-1	TGTGCCAGCAGCGGGACAGGGGGTTCCTACACTGAAGCTTTCTTT	CASSGTGGSYTEAFF
.	TRBV5-1	.	TRBJ2-2	TGCGCCAGCAGCACGGACGGGCCCGGGGAGCTGTTTTTT	CASSTDGPGELFF
.	TRBV5-1	.	TRBJ1-3	TGCGCCAGCAGCCCGATGGGCGGGGAGACCCTTAGTGGCTCTGGAAACACCATATATTTT	CASSPMGGETLSGSGNTIYF
.	TRBV5-1	.	TRBJ2-1	TGCGCCAGCAGCTTGATCAATGAGCAGTTCTTC	CASSLINEQFF
.	TRBV28	.	TRBJ1-1	TGTGCCAGCAGCCCAGGGGTGGGGTACACTGAAGCTTTCTTT	CASSPGVGYTEAFF
.	TRBV14	TRBD1	TRBJ2-6	TGTGCCAGCAGCCACGGGACAGGGAGCTCTGGGGCCAACGTCCTGACTTTC	CASSHGTGSSGANVLTF
.	TRBV28	.	TRBJ1-5	TGTGCCAGCAGTTTACAAGGGATCTTCGGCGATCAGCCCCAGCATTTT	CASSLQGIFGDQPQHF
.	TRBV6-6	TRBD1	TRBJ2-7	TGTGCCAGCAGTTACGTACTTCCGGGACAGGGTGTCTTGCAGTACTTC	CASSYVLPGQGVLQYF
.	TRBV5-1	.	TRBJ2-5	TGCGCCAGCAGCTTGGTCGGTACGGGGGCCGAGGAGACCCAGTACTTC	CASSLVGTGAEETQYF